This T cell receptor (beta chain) was observed in a study of blood T cell repertoires in COVID-19. The CDR3 runs 13 residues. Germline lookup yields CDR1 MNHNY and CDR2 SVGAGI (reference sequence). V trimming: 7 bases; J trimming: 6 bases; junction bases outside the gene matches: 5. As handled by the study authors: Cell counts per sample came from amplifying reference gene primers. Assay used: immunoSEQ multiplex PCR; TCRdb lists only in-frame clones, some missing. Clone size and V and J calls were adopted from that table, with D and trimming inferred from the DNA. There are 140,000 to 150,000 clones in the sample; roughly 90% occur only once, and roughly 2.5% lies in the top ten.

This receptor was obtained from a human donor with COVID-19, enrolled during active disease. The donor label of this sample is uncertain. Sample: peripheral blood. The rearrangement links TRBV6-6 to TRBJ1-2; 10 positions match TRBD1. The CDR3 region is CASNRGQGDGYTF. DNA for the CDR3: TGTGCCAGCAACCGAGGACAGGGGGATGGCTACACCTTC.